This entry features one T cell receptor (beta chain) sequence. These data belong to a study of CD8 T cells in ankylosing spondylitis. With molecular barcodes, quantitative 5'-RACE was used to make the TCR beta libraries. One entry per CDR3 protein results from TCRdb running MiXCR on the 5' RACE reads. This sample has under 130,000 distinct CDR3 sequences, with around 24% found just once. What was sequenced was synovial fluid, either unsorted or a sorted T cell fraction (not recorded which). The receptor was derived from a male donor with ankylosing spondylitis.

The CDR3 loop is CASSLDRGYSPLHF. Written as DNA, the CDR3 is TGTGCCAGCAGTTTAGACAGGGGGTATTCACCCCTCCACTTT. The chain joins TRBV27 to TRBJ1-6; TRBD1 agrees at 9 bases. Germline-derived CDR1 and CDR2 are MNHEY and SMNVEV (reference sequence). The V gene end was trimmed by 2 bases and the J gene end by 8 bases; junction bases not matched to a gene: 1. This CDR3 spans 14 amino acids.